This record covers a single TCR beta chain. Trimming took off 3 bases at V and 12 bases at J, with 21 bases between the two ends. The CDR3 loop spans 14 amino acids. Germline-derived CDR1 and CDR2 are SGHDT and YYEEEE. Produced via immunoSEQ multiplex PCR; TCRdb's table is partial and in-frame only. Of some 2,000,000 clones listed, about 95% are singletons. The source of the sample is a study of shared clonotypes between healthy human individuals. It was CD45RO-negative cells, positively selected for CCR7, that made up naive CD8 cells, with terminally differentiated effector memory CD45RA+ cells excluded.

This chain uses TRBV5-6 with TRBJ1-2, with D unresolved. The TCR was taken from a man between 18 and 29 years old in good health. Sequenced: naive CD8+ T cells sorted from blood. The CDR3 protein is CASSSFDTQMLHTF. Here the CDR3 DNA reads TGTGCCAGCAGCTCGTTCGACACTCAGATGTTGCACACCTTC. Using reference TRBV5-6 and TRBJ1-2 for the parts outside the CDR3, the full variable domain is DAGVTQSPTHLIKTRGQQVTLRCSPKSGHDTVSWYQQALGQGPQFIFQYYEEEERQRGNFPDRFSGHQFPNYSSELNVNALLLGDSALYLCASSSFDTQMLHTFGSGTRLTVV.